The 10 T cell receptor beta chains presented below share a single source sample, sequenced in a study of molecular identifiers for immune sequencing clone quantification. TCRdb called the PCR reads again in MiXCR, with one record for every CDR3 protein. The sample lists about half a million distinct CDR3 sequences; less than 30% were seen once. Source material: naive CD8+ T cells from blood, with Jurkat cell RNA spiked in. Documented subset: FACS-sorted CD8+CD4-CCR7+CD45RA+ naive T cells. The receptors were sampled from a human donor in good health. Some libraries in this study had Jurkat cell RNA spiked in.

This clonotype has a handful of counts. The chain employs TRBV11-1 and TRBJ2-3; 7 nucleotides line up with TRBD1. V shed 5 bases and J 2 bases; nucleotides not matched to a gene: 7. The V gene's germline CDR1 is SGHAT and CDR2 FQDESV (reference sequence). The length of the CDR3 is 15 residues. The CDR3 DNA sequence: TGTGCCAGCAGCCCCTCGGGACAGACCACAGATACGCAGTATTTT. Residues: CASSPSGQTTDTQYF.

With regard to this clonotype: Being one base from a much bigger clone, this may be a read error. The rearrangement links TRBV28 to TRBJ2-7, with 10 positions matching TRBD2. Looked up from germline, CDR1 is MDHEN and CDR2 is SYDVKM. J lost 1 base, V lost 10 bases, and 7 bases had no gene match. CDR3 size: 14 residues. CDR3 DNA: TGTGCCACAAAAGGAGCGGGAGGGTCCTACGAGCAGTACTTC. The encoded protein is CATKGAGGSYEQYF.

This clonotype was detected ten times or more. The chain employs TRBV6-2 or TRBV6-3 and TRBJ2-7; D unclear. Per the germline V gene, CDR1 is MNHEY and CDR2 is SVGEGT. This CDR3 is 11 amino acids long. Trimming shortened V by 6 bases and J by 2 bases, and 5 bases separated the two germline ends. As DNA, the CDR3 is TGTGCCAGCAGCGCGACCTACGAGCAGTACTTC. It specifies CASSATYEQYF.

This clonotype appeared many times. V gene TRBV9 combines with J gene TRBJ2-3; 12 bases are shared with TRBD2. There are 16 residues in the CDR3. Germline CDR1 reads SGDLS; CDR2 reads YYNGEE. J was trimmed by 0 bases and V by 3 bases; bases with no gene match: 2. The CDR3 spells CASSAGTSGSTDTQYF. CDR3 nucleotides: TGTGCCAGCAGCGCGGGGACTAGCGGGAGCACAGATACGCAGTATTTT.

Notes on this clonotype: A much larger clonotype is one base distant, so this may be a read error. V and J are TRBV12-3 or TRBV12-4 and TRBJ2-5; a weak D match, TRBD2 (5 bases). CDR3 size: 16 residues. V lost 6 bases, J lost 2 bases, and 19 bases lay in between. CDR3 sequence reads: CASSTVLLRGQETQYF. The CDR3 nucleotides read TGTGCCAGCAGCACCGTTCTCTTACGGGGTCAAGAGACCCAGTACTTC.

On this clonotype itself: A read error may be the cause here, since a much bigger clone is one base away. The V call is TRBV27, the J call TRBJ1-1; D unclear. CDR3 length equals 14 residues. Germline V gives CDR1 MNHEY, CDR2 SMNVEV (reference sequence). This CDR3 is CASSLSLTGDEALF. CDR3 DNA: TGTGCCAGCAGTTTATCCCTCACGGGAGACGAAGCTCTCTTT.

Concerning this clonotype itself: One base away lies a much larger clone, so this may be a sequencing read error. The chain uses TRBV27 and TRBJ1-1; D is unclear. Germline lookup yields CDR1 MNHEY and CDR2 SMNVEV (reference sequence). This CDR3 spans 13 amino acids. The CDR3: CTSSLALDTEAFF. As DNA, the CDR3 is TGTACCAGCAGTTTGGCTTTGGACACTGAAGCTTTCTTT.

The CDR3 loop reads CSARDPRTSYEQYF. CDR3 bases: TGCAGTGCTAGAGATCCCCGGACCTCCTACGAGCAGTACTTC. The rearrangement uses TRBV20-1 and TRBJ2-7; D is unresolved. V was trimmed by 0 bases and J by 0 bases, leaving 9 bases between them. The CDR3 length is 14 residues. Germline CDR1 reads DFQATT; CDR2 reads SNEGSKA (reference sequence).

The rearrangement uses TRBV7-6 and TRBJ2-5; the match to TRBD2 covers 9 bases. V trimming: 3 bases; J trimming: 3 bases; junction bases outside the gene matches: 5. This CDR3 spans 15 amino acids. Germline CDR1 and CDR2: SGHVS and FNYEAQ. The CDR3, as DNA: TGTGCCAGCAGCTTTTGGGGACTAGCCGAAGAGACCCAGTACTTC. Translated, it gives CASSFWGLAEETQYF.

The chain recombines TRBV29-1 with TRBJ2-7; weak D call: TRBD1 (6 bases). The CDR3 sequence is 15 residues long. Germline V gene data show CDR1 as SQVTM and CDR2 as ANQGSEA. The ends were cut back, 0 bases at V and 2 bases at J, with 14 bases in the middle. CDR3 region: CSVEDLQGNTYEQYF. For the CDR3, the DNA is TGCAGCGTTGAAGATTTACAGGGTAATACCTACGAGCAGTACTTC.